This passage covers 21 T cell receptor beta chains from one sample sequenced in a study of T cells in Graves' hyperthyroidism and ophthalmopathy (dated by TCRdb to about 2019). The method behind the library was multiplex PCR. The data were produced on an Illumina HiSeq 2000. TCR beta CDR3 regions were amplified from RNA transcripts. The TCR CDR3 was subjected to a first round of RT-PCR using the HTBI primer set and the Qiagen OneStep RT-PCR kit. TCRdb passed the public sequencing reads through fastp at Q25 and MiXCR, retaining productive beta sequences. One record per CDR3 amino acid sequence lists the most common genes and DNA. Here the sample has 300,000 to 350,000 distinct CDR3 sequences; approximately 15% occur a single time. Jointly, the top ten make up about 22% of the sample. The sequenced sample consisted of blood. The receptors shown here come from a woman in her thirties with Graves' hyperthyroidism.

The chain recombines TRBV29-1 with TRBJ2-5, with 10 bases that match TRBD2. J gave up 1 base and V 1 base, and 9 bases lay outside the gene matches. The CDR3 has 17 amino acids. CDR1 is SQVTM, CDR2 ANQGSEA, per germline. In nucleotides, the CDR3 is TGCAGCGTTGAAGCTGCTGGGACTAGCGCAATCCAAGAGACCCAGTACTTC. Translating it yields CSVEAAGTSAIQETQYF.

About this clonotype: The junction does not match germline at one end; this may be a read error. The DNA for the CDR3 is TGTACCAGCAGCTTAGGTCTCTACGAGCAGTACTTC. This codes for CTSSLGLYEQYF. The chain uses TRBV7-9 and TRBJ2-7, with no clear D. This CDR3 contains 12 residues. In germline, CDR1 is SEHNR, CDR2 FQNEAQ (reference sequence). The full variable domain, rest sourced from reference TRBV7-9 and TRBJ2-7, is DTGVSQNPRHKITKRGQNVTFRCDPISEHNRLYWYRQTLGQGPEFLTYFQNEAQLEKSRLLSDRFSAERPKGSFSTLEIQRTEQGDSAMYLCTSSLGLYEQYFGPGTRLTVT.

This clonotype was seen a few times. The J gene is TRBJ2-7, the V gene TRBV20-1, with TRBD2 identical over 12 bases. The CDR3 has 17 amino acids. V lost 0 bases, J lost 4 bases, and 10 bases stayed unmatched. The germline V gene has CDR1 DFQATT and CDR2 SNEGSKA (reference sequence). CDR3 sequence (DNA): TGCAGTGCTAGAGATATCCTAGCGGGAGGGCTGGGATACGAGCAGTACTTC. This encodes CSARDILAGGLGYEQYF.

This clonotype was counted between two and nine times. The V gene is TRBV7-9, the J gene TRBJ1-6, with no clear D. Germline values: CDR1 SEHNR, CDR2 FQNEAQ (reference sequence). CDR3 length: 13 residues. V was pared by 2 bases and J by 8 bases, with 7 bases between. As DNA, the CDR3 is TGTGCCAGCAGCTTAAGCTGGGATTCACCCCTCCACTTT. Translation gives CASSLSWDSPLHF.

This clonotype has at least ten counts. V usage is TRBV6-6 and J usage is TRBJ2-1; 7 bases are shared with TRBD2. Germline V gene sequence: CDR1 MNHNY, CDR2 SVGAGI (reference sequence). Trimming took 2 bases from V and 5 from J; bases not matched to a gene: 6. The CDR3 totals 15 residues. As DNA, the CDR3 is TGTGCCAGCAGTTACAGGGGAGGGGAGAACAATGAGCAGTTCTTC. Amino acid sequence: CASSYRGGENNEQFF.

This clonotype was picked up many times. This chain links TRBV4-3 with TRBJ2-1; 11 positions agree with TRBD2. Germline V gives CDR1 LGHNA, CDR2 YSLEER. The CDR3 loop spans 15 amino acids. Trimming removed 0 bases from V and 10 bases from J; junction bases left unmatched: 5. CDR3 sequence (DNA): TGCGCCAGCAGCCAAGACCTACTAGCGGGAGTGGAGCAGTTCTTC. This encodes CASSQDLLAGVEQFF.

This clonotype occurred many times. The CDR3 is CASSWKFASGYEQYF. DNA of the CDR3: TGTGCCAGCAGTTGGAAGTTCGCTAGCGGCTACGAGCAGTACTTC. This sequence joins TRBV6-1 and TRBJ2-7; 7 nucleotides align to TRBD2. The V gene end was trimmed by 5 bases and the J gene end by 3 bases; junction bases not matched to a gene: 10. This CDR3 is built from 15 residues. CDR1 is MNHNS and CDR2 is SASEGT in the germline V gene.

The sample holds many counts of this clonotype. J is TRBJ2-4 and V is TRBV6-2 or TRBV6-3; weak D call: TRBD2 (6 bases). Between the trimmed V and J ends, which lost 2 bases and 8 bases, there was a span of 13 bases. The CDR3 length is 14 residues. Germline V gene lookup returns CDR1 MNHEY and CDR2 SVGEGT. This CDR3 reads CASSYALGGDIQYF. The DNA of the CDR3 is TGTGCCAGCAGTTACGCGCTCGGGGGTGACATTCAGTACTTC.

This clonotype was recorded at least ten times. This sequence joins TRBV7-8 and TRBJ2-1; D might be TRBD1 (6 bases). V was clipped by 4 bases and J by 8 bases, with 6 bases between them. The CDR3 covers 11 residues. Germline-derived CDR1 and CDR2 are SGHVS and FQNEAQ. The CDR3, as DNA: TGTGCCAGCAGCTACAGGGATGAGCAGTTCTTC. Translating gives CASSYRDEQFF. Variable domain in full (rest from reference TRBV7-8 and TRBJ2-1): GAGVSQSPRYKVAKRGQDVALRCDPISGHVSLFWYQQALGQGPEFLTYFQNEAQLDKSGLPSDRFFAERPEGSVSTLKIQRTQQEDSAVYLCASSYRDEQFFGPGTRLTVL.

At least ten counts were recorded for this clonotype. The chain links TRBV28 to TRBJ2-7; tentatively, D is TRBD2 (6 bases). With 1 base removed from V and 2 bases from J, the gap between germline ends came to 15 bases. Germline V CDR1 and CDR2: MDHEN, SYDVKM. The CDR3 runs 16 residues. The CDR3 sequence: CASSLLWGEDPYEQYF. The CDR3 region has the DNA TGTGCCAGCAGTTTATTGTGGGGGGAAGATCCCTACGAGCAGTACTTC. Full variable domain (rest looked up from reference TRBV28 and TRBJ2-7): DVKVTQSSRYLVKRTGEKVFLECVQDMDHENMFWYRQDPGLGLRLIYFSYDVKMKEKGDIPEGYSVSREKKERFSLILESASTNQTSMYLCASSLLWGEDPYEQYFGPGTRLTVT.

This clonotype was seen more than once but under ten times. The rearrangement links TRBV11-2 to TRBJ1-6; a possible D gene is TRBD1 (5 bases). Germline V gives CDR1 SGHAT, CDR2 FQNNGV. The CDR3 runs 15 residues. The germline V and J ends were trimmed by 1 base and 6 bases, with 10 bases remaining between them. CDR3 loop: CASSLVSGSNSPLHF. CDR3 nucleotide sequence: TGTGCCAGCAGCTTAGTATCAGGGTCTAATTCACCCCTCCACTTT.

This clonotype was counted only a few times. One base away lies a much larger clone, so this may be a sequencing read error. This chain uses TRBV6-2 or TRBV6-3 with TRBJ2-3; 7 positions agree with TRBD2. Germline loops: CDR1 MNHEY, CDR2 SVGEGT. The CDR3 sequence is 15 residues long. CDR3 amino acids: CACSGFRDYTDTQYF. DNA of the CDR3: TGTGCCTGCAGTGGTTTCCGGGACTACACAGATACGCAGTATTTT.

This clonotype showed up many times. The chain is built from TRBV18 and TRBJ2-1; 8 positions agree with TRBD1. The CDR3 consists of 15 residues. Germline V gene lookup returns CDR1 KGHSH and CDR2 LQKENI. The V gene end was trimmed by 8 bases and the J gene end by 4 bases; junction bases not matched to a gene: 10. CDR3 DNA: TGTGCCAGCCTGAAATCGGGACAGGCGTACAATGAGCAGTTCTTC. This gives the protein CASLKSGQAYNEQFF.

Here the CDR3 reads CASRLAGTDTQYF. The CDR3 DNA reads as TGTGCCAGCCGACTAGCGGGCACAGATACGCAGTATTTT. The V call is TRBV12-3 or TRBV12-4, the J call TRBJ2-3; TRBD2 aligns across 9 bases. V dropped 8 bases and J dropped 1; count of bases not matched to a gene: 1. CDR3 size: 13 residues.

In this sample, this clonotype turned up many times. The chain carries TRBV20-1 and TRBJ2-7; D is perhaps TRBD1 (6 bases). Germline lookup yields CDR1 DFQATT and CDR2 SNEGSKA (reference sequence). Trimming took off 3 bases at V and 4 bases at J, with 16 bases between the two ends. This CDR3 is 14 amino acids long. CDR3 residues: CSASSAVGTYEQYF. The CDR3 DNA sequence: TGCAGTGCTAGTTCCGCAGTTGGGACATACGAGCAGTACTTC.

This clonotype came up many times. The chain combines TRBV7-2 with TRBJ2-3; 10 bases are shared with TRBD2. Germline V gene data show CDR1 as SGHTA and CDR2 as FQGNSA. J lost 4 bases, V lost 1 base, and 8 bases had no gene match. This CDR3 has 17 residues. Here the CDR3 DNA reads TGTGCCAGCAGCTTAGATTCTAGCGGGAGAGGGGCAGATACGCAGTATTTT. It yields the protein CASSLDSSGRGADTQYF.

The chain is built from TRBV20-1 and TRBJ2-7; D not certain. V was cut by 4 bases and J by 2 bases, with 9 bases left in between. Germline CDR1 is DFQATT and CDR2 is SNEGSKA (reference sequence). The CDR3 spans 12 residues. CDR3 amino acids: CSAKLGPYEQYF. The DNA of the CDR3 is TGCAGTGCTAAACTGGGCCCCTACGAGCAGTACTTC.

This clonotype was seen repeatedly, ten times or more. The chain has TRBV2 and TRBJ2-1, with 11 bases matching TRBD2. The CDR3 runs to 15 residues. J was trimmed by 6 bases and V by 4 bases; bases with no gene match: 5. Germline loops: CDR1 SNHLY, CDR2 FYNNEI. CDR3 region: CASSGVAGGRNEQFF. CDR3 in DNA: TGTGCCAGCAGTGGCGTAGCGGGAGGGCGCAATGAGCAGTTCTTC.

This clonotype turned up a few times. This chain joins TRBV28 and TRBJ2-3, with D unclear. The V end was cut by 3 bases, the J end by 2 bases, with 12 bases between. Germline-derived CDR1 and CDR2 are MDHEN and SYDVKM. The CDR3 sequence is 15 residues long. The CDR3 region is CASSFLGQITDTQYF. CDR3 bases: TGTGCCAGCAGTTTTTTAGGCCAGATCACAGATACGCAGTATTTT.

This clonotype appeared many times. The chain combines TRBV12-5 with TRBJ1-5, with D perhaps matching TRBD1 (6 bases). CDR3 length: 16 residues. Germline V gene lookup returns CDR1 LGHNT and CDR2 FRNRAP. Trimming pared 1 base from V and 1 base from J, leaving 11 bases between. The CDR3 spells CASGLGPGQSNQPQHF. The DNA for the CDR3 is TGTGCTAGTGGTTTGGGCCCGGGACAAAGCAATCAGCCCCAGCATTTT.

This clonotype was seen at least ten times. In nucleotides, the CDR3 is TGTGCCAGCAGTGAAGTGGCAGCCGGGGAGCTGTTTTTT. Translation gives CASSEVAAGELFF. The chain has TRBV6-1 and TRBJ2-2; D gene ambiguous. The CDR3 runs to 13 residues. Germline V lookup: CDR1 MNHNS, CDR2 SASEGT. Trimming removed 1 base at V and 6 bases at J, with 6 bases between.